The present T cell receptor beta chain was sequenced within a study of blood T cell repertoires in COVID-19. Study summary: T cells, B-cell-depleted T cells, or PBMCs supplied cDNA or gDNA.

V lost 5 bases, J lost 3 bases, and 16 bases lay in between. CDR1 is MDHEN, CDR2 SYDVKM, per germline. CDR3 length: 15 amino acids. TCRdb's table, derived via immunoSEQ multiplex PCR, lists solely in-frame clones and lacks some. The sample carries over 250,000 clones, roughly 90% recorded once. The sequence derives from a man aged 55 to 69 who had recovered from COVID-19. The V call is TRBV28, the J call TRBJ2-5; D perhaps matches TRBD2 (6 bases). The sample comprised PBMCs or T cells enriched from blood (not recorded which). CDR3 in DNA: TGTGCCAGCAGTGCCCGGCGGAGGGAGAAAGAGACCCAGTACTTC. It yields the protein CASSARRREKETQYF.